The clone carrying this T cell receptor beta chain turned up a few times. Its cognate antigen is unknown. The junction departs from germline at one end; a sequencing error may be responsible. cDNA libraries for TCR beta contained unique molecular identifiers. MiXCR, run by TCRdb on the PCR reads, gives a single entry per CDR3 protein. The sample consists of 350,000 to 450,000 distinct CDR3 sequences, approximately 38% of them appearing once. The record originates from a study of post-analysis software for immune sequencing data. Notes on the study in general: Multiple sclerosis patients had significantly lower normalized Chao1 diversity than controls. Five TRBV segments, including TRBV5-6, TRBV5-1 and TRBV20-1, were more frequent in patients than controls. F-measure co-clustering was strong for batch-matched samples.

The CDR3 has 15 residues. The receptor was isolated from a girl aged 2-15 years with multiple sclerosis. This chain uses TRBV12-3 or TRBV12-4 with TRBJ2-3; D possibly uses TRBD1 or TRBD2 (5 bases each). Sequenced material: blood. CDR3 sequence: CACSLAQGGTDTQYF. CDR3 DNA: TGTGCCTGCAGTTTAGCGCAGGGAGGCACAGATACGCAGTATTTT.